One sample yielded the 11 T cell receptor beta chains listed below, sequenced in a study of T cells in Graves' hyperthyroidism and ophthalmopathy. The CDR3 regions of TCR beta were amplified from RNA transcripts. The HTBI primer set drove a first-round RT-PCR of the TCR CDR3. TCRdb reprocessed the multiplex PCR reads with MiXCR, giving one entry per CDR3 protein. The profile shows a few hundred thousand distinct CDR3 sequences, approximately 14% of them singletons. Material: blood. Every receptor here comes from a young woman with Graves' hyperthyroidism.

This clonotype showed up many times. The chain carries TRBV5-1 and TRBJ2-1; either TRBD1 or TRBD2 may fit D (5 bases each). Deletions cut 4 bases from V and 2 bases from J, with 16 bases between. This CDR3 has 16 amino acids. Germline V CDR1 and CDR2: SGHRS, YFSETQ. DNA of the CDR3: TGCGCCAGCAGCCTCGGCAGGGAGATTACCTACAATGAGCAGTTCTTC. Translating it yields CASSLGREITYNEQFF.

This clonotype was detected a few times. The CDR3 nucleotides are TGTGCCAGCAGCTTAGAAGGGGGCGCAGGCGGGGAGCTGTTTTTT. Translation gives CASSLEGGAGGELFF. This rearrangement joins TRBV7-2 to TRBJ2-2, with 7 bases identical to TRBD1. J lost 7 bases, V lost 1 base, and 6 bases had no gene match. CDR3 length: 15 residues. From germline, CDR1 is SGHTA and CDR2 FQGNSA.

The sample holds a few counts of this clonotype. This sequence joins TRBV15 and TRBJ2-5, with 8 bases matching TRBD1. CDR3 size: 14 residues. CDR1 and CDR2 (germline): LNHNV, YYDKDF (reference sequence). With 3 bases clipped from V and 3 bases from J, the junction kept 3 bases outside the gene matches. Written as DNA, the CDR3 is TGTGCCACCAGCAGCGGGACAGGAAAAGAGACCCAGTACTTC. Its protein product is CATSSGTGKETQYF.

In DNA, the CDR3 is TGTGCCAGCAGCTTGGGACAGGGAAAGGACTATGGCTACACCTTC. It encodes CASSLGQGKDYGYTF. The chain links TRBV4-2 to TRBJ1-2; 9 nucleotides line up with TRBD1. This CDR3 is built from 15 residues. The V segment lost 5 bases and the J segment 3 bases; nucleotides outside the gene matches: 7. Germline CDR1 LGHNA, CDR2 YNFKEQ.

The J gene is TRBJ2-1, the V gene TRBV5-1; D not resolved. Trimming took off 0 bases at V and 0 bases at J, with 13 bases between the two ends. CDR1 SGHRS and CDR2 YFSETQ come from the germline V gene. There are 17 residues in the CDR3. The CDR3 reads CASSLGLTRSSYNEQFF. The CDR3 DNA reads TGCGCCAGCAGCTTGGGACTGACGAGAAGCTCCTACAATGAGCAGTTCTTC. Full variable domain (rest looked up from reference TRBV5-1 and TRBJ2-1): KAGVTQTPRYLIKTRGQQVTLSCSPISGHRSVSWYQQTPGQGLQFLFEYFSETQRNKGNFPGRFSGRQFSNSRSEMNVSTLELGDSALYLCASSLGLTRSSYNEQFFGPGTRLTVL.

This clonotype came up many times. The J gene is TRBJ2-1, the V gene TRBV2; 10 nucleotides match TRBD2. CDR1 is SNHLY and CDR2 is FYNNEI in the germline V gene. The CDR3 runs to 15 residues. After removal of 3 bases from V and 7 bases from J, the junction contained 6 bases not matched to a gene. Written as DNA, the CDR3 is TGTGCCAGCAGTGAGAGGCTAGCGGGAGTAAATGAGCAGTTCTTC. Its translation: CASSERLAGVNEQFF.

The sample holds many counts of this clonotype. The CDR3 DNA follows: TGTGCCAGCGGGGCACAGGGGAACCAAGAGACCCAGTACTTC. Amino acid sequence: CASGAQGNQETQYF. The V gene is TRBV6-1, the J gene TRBJ2-5; 7 nucleotides align to TRBD1. The V segment lost 8 bases and the J segment 0 bases; nucleotides outside the gene matches: 6. The CDR3 has 14 residues. CDR1 is MNHNS and CDR2 is SASEGT in the germline V gene.

At least ten counts were recorded for this clonotype. The rearrangement links TRBV18 to TRBJ1-1, with unresolved D. The CDR3 sequence is 16 residues long. V was shortened by 3 bases and J by 3 bases, with 17 bases between the two germline ends. From germline, CDR1 is KGHSH and CDR2 LQKENI. The CDR3 loop is CASSPNGLPQDTEAFF. DNA of the CDR3: TGTGCCAGCTCACCGAACGGCCTCCCTCAAGACACTGAAGCTTTCTTT.

The table lists this clonotype with many counts. The rearrangement joins TRBV3-1 to TRBJ2-3, with 14 bases that match TRBD2. CDR1 and CDR2 from the germline V gene are LGHDT and YNNKEL (reference sequence). The CDR3 runs to 15 residues. Losses at the gene ends were 3 bases for V and 7 bases for J; bases not matched to a gene: 3. CDR3 amino acids: CASSQRLAGGNTQYF. The CDR3 DNA sequence: TGTGCCAGCAGCCAGCGACTAGCGGGAGGGAATACGCAGTATTTT.

The chain combines TRBV5-1 with TRBJ2-1; D may be TRBD1 (5 bases). The germline V gene has CDR1 SGHRS and CDR2 YFSETQ. The CDR3 consists of 15 residues. Trimming removed 5 bases at V and 4 bases at J, with 16 bases between. The CDR3 nucleotides are TGCGCCAGCAGTTCCGCAGGGCGCCCATACAATGAGCAGTTCTTC. Translation: CASSSAGRPYNEQFF.

This clonotype was counted ten times or more. V is TRBV18 and J is TRBJ2-7, with 10 bases that match TRBD1. The trim removed 6 bases at V and 4 bases at J, leaving 9 bases unmatched. Germline V gene sequence: CDR1 KGHSH, CDR2 LQKENI. CDR3 length: 15 residues. The CDR3 DNA reads as TGTGCCAGCTCCCCCGGGACAGGGGCTTCTTACGAGCAGTACTTC. Protein: CASSPGTGASYEQYF.